This T cell receptor (beta chain) was sequenced during a study of Graves' ophthalmopathy and Graves' hyperthyroidism. Study results and caveats: Also, most clonotypes expanded in the thyroid above 0.001 frequency appeared in blood. Ophthalmopathy progression cases were predicted by the model with approximately 71% sensitivity and roughly 72% specificity. Stable hyperthyroidism and ophthalmopathy were told apart by a 13-signature model, which achieved 85% to 90% sensitivity and over 65% specificity.

As to this clonotype: The antigen remains unidentified.

Germline CDR1 reads DFQATT; CDR2 reads SNEGSKA (reference sequence). The CDR3 length is 12 residues. Trimming removed 5 bases from V and 8 bases from J, with 13 bases in between. Investigators amplified TCR beta CDR3 regions from RNA transcripts. First-round RT-PCR employed HTBI primers, with a second-round multiplex PCR after it. From the multiplex PCR reads, TCRdb called clonotypes with MiXCR, one entry per CDR3 protein. The top ten hold approximately 4.1% of the sample, which has around 520,000 distinct CDR3 sequences, roughly 40% seen once. The clonotype originates from an adult man with Graves' hyperthyroidism. What was sequenced was peripheral blood or thyroid tissue (not recorded which). The chain has TRBV20-1 and TRBJ2-4; a weak D match, TRBD1 (5 bases). For the CDR3, the DNA is TGCAGTGCTCAGGGTTCTCGGGACATTCAGTACTTC. Translated: CSAQGSRDIQYF.